The clone carrying this T cell receptor beta chain has a handful of counts. Its matching antigen is unknown. Researchers used 5'RACE with constant-segment primers to make TCR alpha and TCR beta cDNA libraries that carry sample barcodes and UMIs. TCRdb called the 5' RACE reads again in MiXCR, with one record for every CDR3 protein. This table holds about 82,000 distinct CDR3 sequences, roughly 13% found once. This specimen belongs to a study of T-cell memory formation after mild COVID-19. In germline, CDR1 is SGHVS, CDR2 FNYEAQ. This CDR3 spans 14 amino acids. V was shortened by 2 bases and J by 5 bases, with 7 bases between the two germline ends. Broader study findings: Clones shrinking from day 15 to 85 showed even CD4/CD8 mixes; later expanders tilted CD4+.

Sequencing was carried out using PBMCs or a T cell subset sorted from them (not recorded which). The chain carries TRBV7-6 and TRBJ1-6; the D is unclear. The receptor's source is a man aged 18 to 30 who had mild COVID-19 (a few samples of this study predate the infection). Cell type and time point are not known. The CDR3 loop is CASSLSPDNSPLHF. The CDR3 DNA is TGTGCCAGCAGCTTAAGTCCCGATAATTCACCCCTCCACTTT.